The 5 T cell receptor beta chains given below trace back to one sample, sequenced in a study of T cell responses to AZD1222 COVID-19 vaccine. Here immunoSEQ multiplex PCR was the method, and the copy in TCRdb shows in-frame clones only, minus some. The repertoire holds about 100,000 clones, with around 90% as singletons. Sequences were derived from peripheral blood, sampled on day 0 of AZD1222 vaccination. The receptor source for this set is an adult in good health.

The chain joins TRBV4-1 to TRBJ1-5; 7 bases align to TRBD1. The junction had 4 bases not matched to a gene; V was cut back by 0 bases and J by 5 bases. The CDR3 contains 15 residues. Germline V lookup: CDR1 MGHRA, CDR2 YSYEKL. CDR3 DNA sequence: TGCGCCAGCAGCCAAGATCGGCAGGGGGATCAGCCCCAGCATTTT. Protein sequence: CASSQDRQGDQPQHF.

The chain combines TRBV4-1 with TRBJ2-3; TRBD1 might be the D (5 bases). The CDR3 totals 14 residues. CDR1 and CDR2 (germline): MGHRA, YSYEKL. V was shortened by 1 base and J by 3 bases, with 8 bases between the two germline ends. CDR3 DNA: TGCGCCAGCAGCCAAGGGGGCGGAACAGATACGCAGTATTTT. It codes for CASSQGGGTDTQYF.

This chain uses TRBV7-7 with TRBJ2-3; a possible D gene is TRBD2 (7 bases). Trimming left V 5 bases short and J 1 base short, with 13 bases between. The CDR3 consists of 15 residues. In germline, CDR1 is SSHAT, CDR2 FNYEAQ (reference sequence). CDR3 DNA sequence: TGTGCCAGCAGCCTCGGGGGGCGCGGCACAGATACGCAGTATTTT. This codes for CASSLGGRGTDTQYF.

The CDR3 coding sequence is TGCGCCAGCAGCCAGGAAGAGACCCAGTACTTC. It codes for CASSQEETQYF. J is TRBJ2-5 and V is TRBV4-1; D remains ambiguous. CDR3 size: 11 residues. Trimming took off 3 bases at V and 3 bases at J, with 2 bases between the two ends. Germline CDR1 is MGHRA and CDR2 is YSYEKL.

The J gene is TRBJ1-2, the V gene TRBV5-5; maybe TRBD1 (6 bases). The CDR3 is 16 amino acids. Germline CDR1 is SGHKS and CDR2 is YYEKEE (reference sequence). Trimming shortened V by 2 bases and J by 0 bases, and 14 bases separated the two germline ends. The CDR3 protein is CASSFSAGETNYGYTF. As DNA, the CDR3 is TGTGCCAGCAGCTTTTCGGCAGGGGAGACTAACTATGGCTACACCTTC.